Detailed here is one T cell receptor (beta chain). Method: immunoSEQ multiplex PCR; TCRdb's copy keeps in-frame clones and lacks some. The repertoire holds approximately 170,000 clones, roughly 81% seen once, with under 3.5% in the top ten. The data originate from a study of blood T cell repertoires in COVID-19. Background on the study: T cells, B-cell-depleted T cells, or PBMCs supplied cDNA or gDNA.

Germline trimming cut 3 bases from V and 0 bases from J; bases unmatched to any gene: 8. The CDR3 totals 17 residues. Germline CDR1 is KGHSH and CDR2 is LQKENI. Material: peripheral blood. The chain is built from TRBV18 and TRBJ1-1; TRBD1 matches at 9 bases. The source is an elderly woman with COVID-19, enrolled during active disease. CDR3 in amino acids: CASSPRGQGILNTEAFF. The CDR3, as DNA: TGTGCCAGCTCACCCCGAGGACAGGGGATATTGAACACTGAAGCTTTCTTT.